This TCR beta chain was sequenced for a study of cytomegalovirus exposure and HLA in healthy donors. General study findings and limits: The authors listed 164 TCR beta chains as cytomegalovirus-associated. For TCR beta chains, V- and J-gene trimming was later linked to a missense DCLRE1C variant. Some public TCRs appeared in many individuals, while most sequences were rare.

As to this clone: Its antigen is currently unknown.

Germline V CDR1 and CDR2: SGHVS, FQNEAQ. The CDR3 totals 13 residues. Trimming shortened V by 5 bases and J by 5 bases, and 11 bases separated the two germline ends. The PCR used 60 Vbeta and 13 Jbeta primers. Some clones are missing from TCRdb's copy, which holds only in-frame ones; the method was immunoSEQ multiplex PCR. The sample contains some 120,000 clones, about four fifths of which appear only once. The V gene is TRBV7-8, the J gene TRBJ2-3; D remains ambiguous. Sequenced: PBMCs. The sequence was obtained from a man aged 35 to 55 in good health and CMV-seronegative. CDR3 region: CASSDNLGDTQYF. CDR3 DNA: TGTGCCAGCAGCGATAACCTAGGAGATACGCAGTATTTT.